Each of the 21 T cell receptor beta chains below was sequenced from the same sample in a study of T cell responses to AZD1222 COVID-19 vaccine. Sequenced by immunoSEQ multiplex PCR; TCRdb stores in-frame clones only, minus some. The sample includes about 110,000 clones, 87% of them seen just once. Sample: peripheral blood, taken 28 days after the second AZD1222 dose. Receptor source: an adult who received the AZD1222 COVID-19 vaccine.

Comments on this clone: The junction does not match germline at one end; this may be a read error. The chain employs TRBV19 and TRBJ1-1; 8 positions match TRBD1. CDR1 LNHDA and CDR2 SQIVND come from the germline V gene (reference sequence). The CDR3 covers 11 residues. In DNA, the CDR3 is TGTGCCAGTAGTTTGGGACAGGTAACAGCATTT. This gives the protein CASSLGQVTAF.

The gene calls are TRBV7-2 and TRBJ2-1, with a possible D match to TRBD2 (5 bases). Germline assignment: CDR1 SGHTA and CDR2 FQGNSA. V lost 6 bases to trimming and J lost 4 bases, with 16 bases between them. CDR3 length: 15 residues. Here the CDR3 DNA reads TGTGCCAGCAGGCGCAGCGGAGCCACATACAATGAGCAGTTCTTC. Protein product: CASRRSGATYNEQFF.

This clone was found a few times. CDR3 amino acids: CASSERFLDGYTF. The CDR3 DNA follows: TGTGCCAGCAGTGAACGGTTTCTCGATGGCTACACCTTC. The rearrangement uses TRBV25-1 and TRBJ1-2; D call uncertain. Trimming cost V 2 bases and J 6 bases, with 10 bases left between them. Per the germline V gene, CDR1 is MGHDK and CDR2 is SYGVNS. CDR3 length: 13 amino acids.

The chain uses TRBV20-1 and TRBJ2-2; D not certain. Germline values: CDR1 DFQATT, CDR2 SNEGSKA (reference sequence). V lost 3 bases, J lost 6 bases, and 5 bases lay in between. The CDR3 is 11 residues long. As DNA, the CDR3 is TGCAGTGCTAGCTTGGCCGGGGAGCTGTTTTTT. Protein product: CSASLAGELFF.

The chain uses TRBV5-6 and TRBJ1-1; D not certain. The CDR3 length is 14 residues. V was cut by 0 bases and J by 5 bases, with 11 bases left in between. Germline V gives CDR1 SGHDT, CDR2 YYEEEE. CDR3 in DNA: TGTGCCAGCAGCTTGGAGGCGTCGTGGACTGAAGCTTTCTTT. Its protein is CASSLEASWTEAFF.

The CDR3 loop is CASSPGSFSNYGYTF. The CDR3, as DNA: TGTGCCAGCAGCCCCGGGTCTTTCTCTAACTATGGCTACACCTTC. V is TRBV5-6 and J is TRBJ1-2; unclear D gene. Germline loops: CDR1 SGHDT, CDR2 YYEEEE. The CDR3 is 15 amino acids. Trimming pared 4 bases from V and 0 bases from J, leaving 13 bases between.

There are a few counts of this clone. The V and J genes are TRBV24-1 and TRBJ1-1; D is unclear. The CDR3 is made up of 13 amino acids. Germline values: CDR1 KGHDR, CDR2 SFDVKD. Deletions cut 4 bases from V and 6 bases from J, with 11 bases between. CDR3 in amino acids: CATSDPHSAEAFF. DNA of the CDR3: TGTGCCACCAGTGACCCCCATTCCGCTGAAGCTTTCTTT.

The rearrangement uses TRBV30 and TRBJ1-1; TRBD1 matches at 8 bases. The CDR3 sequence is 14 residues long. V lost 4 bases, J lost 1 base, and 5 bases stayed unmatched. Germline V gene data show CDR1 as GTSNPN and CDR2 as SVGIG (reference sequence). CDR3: CAWNFGQGNTEAFF. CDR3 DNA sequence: TGTGCCTGGAACTTCGGACAGGGGAACACTGAAGCTTTCTTT.

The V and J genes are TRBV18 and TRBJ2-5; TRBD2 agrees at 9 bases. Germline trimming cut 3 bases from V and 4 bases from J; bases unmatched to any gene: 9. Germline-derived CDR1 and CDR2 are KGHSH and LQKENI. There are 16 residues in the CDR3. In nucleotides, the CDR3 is TGTGCCAGCTCACCGGTGATAGCGGGAGTCCGAGAGACCCAGTACTTC. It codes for CASSPVIAGVRETQYF.

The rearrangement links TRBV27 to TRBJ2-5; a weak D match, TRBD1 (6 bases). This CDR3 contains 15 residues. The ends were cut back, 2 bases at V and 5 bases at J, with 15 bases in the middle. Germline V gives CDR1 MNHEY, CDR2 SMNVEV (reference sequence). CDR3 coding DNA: TGTGCCAGCAGTTTAGGAGACAGGCCGCGTGAGACCCAGTACTTC. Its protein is CASSLGDRPRETQYF.

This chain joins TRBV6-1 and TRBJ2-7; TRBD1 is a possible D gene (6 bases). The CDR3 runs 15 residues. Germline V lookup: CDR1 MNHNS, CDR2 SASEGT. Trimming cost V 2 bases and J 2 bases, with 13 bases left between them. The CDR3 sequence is CASSESGAGTYEQYF. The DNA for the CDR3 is TGTGCCAGCAGTGAATCAGGGGCAGGCACCTACGAGCAGTACTTC.

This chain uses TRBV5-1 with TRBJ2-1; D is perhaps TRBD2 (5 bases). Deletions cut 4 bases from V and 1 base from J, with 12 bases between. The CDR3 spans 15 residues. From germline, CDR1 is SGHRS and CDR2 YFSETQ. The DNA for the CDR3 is TGCGCCAGCAGCGCAGACGGGGTATCCTACAATGAGCAGTTCTTC. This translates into CASSADGVSYNEQFF. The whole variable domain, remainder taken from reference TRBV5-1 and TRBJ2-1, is KAGVTQTPRYLIKTRGQQVTLSCSPISGHRSVSWYQQTPGQGLQFLFEYFSETQRNKGNFPGRFSGRQFSNSRSEMNVSTLELGDSALYLCASSADGVSYNEQFFGPGTRLTVL.

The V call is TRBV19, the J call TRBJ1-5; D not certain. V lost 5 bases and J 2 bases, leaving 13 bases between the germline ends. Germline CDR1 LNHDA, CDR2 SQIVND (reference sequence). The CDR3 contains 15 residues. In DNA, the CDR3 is TGTGCCAGTAGTGCCCGGGAGGTGGGCAATCAGCCCCAGCATTTT. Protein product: CASSAREVGNQPQHF.

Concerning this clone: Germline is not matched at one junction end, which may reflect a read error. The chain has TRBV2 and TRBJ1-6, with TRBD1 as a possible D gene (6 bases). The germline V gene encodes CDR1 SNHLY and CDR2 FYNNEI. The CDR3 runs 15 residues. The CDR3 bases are TGTGCCAGCAGTGAAGCGATCGGACAGCCGATCCTTCGACGCTTT. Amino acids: CASSEAIGQPILRRF.

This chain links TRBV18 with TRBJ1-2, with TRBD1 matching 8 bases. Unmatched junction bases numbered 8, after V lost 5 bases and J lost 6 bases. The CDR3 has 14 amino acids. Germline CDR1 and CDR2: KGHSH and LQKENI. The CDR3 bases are TGTGCCAGCTCAAGGACAGGGTTTAATGATGGCTACACCTTC. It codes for CASSRTGFNDGYTF.

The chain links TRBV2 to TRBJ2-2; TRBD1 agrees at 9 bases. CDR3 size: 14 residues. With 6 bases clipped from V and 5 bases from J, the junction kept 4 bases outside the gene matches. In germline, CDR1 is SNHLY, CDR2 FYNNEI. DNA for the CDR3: TGTGCCAGCAGACAGGGGGCGCGTACCGGGGAGCTGTTTTTT. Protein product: CASRQGARTGELFF.

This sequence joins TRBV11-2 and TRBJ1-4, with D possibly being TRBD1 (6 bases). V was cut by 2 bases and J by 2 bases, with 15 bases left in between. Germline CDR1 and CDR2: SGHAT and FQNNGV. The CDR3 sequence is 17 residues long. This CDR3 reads CASSLWSRGGTNEKLFF. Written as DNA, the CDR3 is TGTGCCAGCAGCTTATGGTCCAGGGGAGGCACTAATGAAAAACTGTTTTTT.

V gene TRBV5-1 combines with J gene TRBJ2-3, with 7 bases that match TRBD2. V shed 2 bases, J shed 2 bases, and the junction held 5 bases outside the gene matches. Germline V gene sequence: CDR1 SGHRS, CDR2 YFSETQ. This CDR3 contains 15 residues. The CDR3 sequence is CASSFQAGNTDTQYF. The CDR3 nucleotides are TGCGCCAGCAGCTTTCAAGCGGGAAACACAGATACGCAGTATTTT.

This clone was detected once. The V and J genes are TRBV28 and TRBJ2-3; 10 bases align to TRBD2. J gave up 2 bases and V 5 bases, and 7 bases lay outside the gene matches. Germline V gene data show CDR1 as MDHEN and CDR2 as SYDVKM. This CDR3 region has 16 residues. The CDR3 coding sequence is TGTGCCAGCAGTCATCCGGGACTAGCGAACACAGATACGCAGTATTTT. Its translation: CASSHPGLANTDTQYF.

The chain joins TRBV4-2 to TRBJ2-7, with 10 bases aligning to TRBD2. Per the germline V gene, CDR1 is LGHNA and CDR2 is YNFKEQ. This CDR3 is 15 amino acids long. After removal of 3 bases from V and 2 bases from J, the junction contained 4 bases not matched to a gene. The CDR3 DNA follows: TGTGCCAGCAGCCAGATGCTAGCGGGAGCCTACGAGCAGTACTTC. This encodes CASSQMLAGAYEQYF.

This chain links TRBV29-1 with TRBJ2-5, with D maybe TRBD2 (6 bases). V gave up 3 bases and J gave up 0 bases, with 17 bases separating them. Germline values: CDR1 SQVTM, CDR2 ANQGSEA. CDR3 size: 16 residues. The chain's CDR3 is CSVDSVKRVHQETQYF. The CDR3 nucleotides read TGCAGCGTTGATAGTGTTAAGCGGGTGCACCAAGAGACCCAGTACTTC.